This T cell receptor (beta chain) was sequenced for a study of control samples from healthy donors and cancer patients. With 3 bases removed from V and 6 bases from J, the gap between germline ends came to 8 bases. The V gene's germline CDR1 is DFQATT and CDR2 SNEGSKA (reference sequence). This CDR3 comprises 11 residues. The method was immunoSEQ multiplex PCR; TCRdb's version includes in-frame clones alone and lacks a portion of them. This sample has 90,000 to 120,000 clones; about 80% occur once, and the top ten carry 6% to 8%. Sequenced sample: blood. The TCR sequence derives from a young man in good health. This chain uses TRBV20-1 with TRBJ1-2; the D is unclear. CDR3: CSARVGDGYTF. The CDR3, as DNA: TGCAGTGCTAGGGTCGGGGATGGCTACACCTTC.